A selection of T cell receptor beta chains follows, all from one sample in a study of neoadjuvant anti-PD-1 for oral cavity cancer. TCRdb keeps only in-frame clones here, not all; method: immunoSEQ multiplex PCR. Found here are 9,500 to 15,000 clones, roughly two thirds of them singletons; the top ten hold 2% to 3%. The sample consisted of PBMCs, taken after nivolumab (anti-PD-1) treatment. Receptor source: a person aged 35-79 years with oral cavity squamous cell carcinoma. Each CDR3 is given with its conserved first and last residue. A D gene is named only where the DNA matches it firmly. Clone size is shown for a subset of rows, as once, few, many or a class of expanded clone.

clone_size: -; d_call: TRBD1; j_call: TRBJ1-5; v_call: TRBV4-2; cdr3_nt: TGTGCCAGCAGCCGGGACAGTCAATATCAGCCCCAGCATTTT; cdr3_aa: CASSRDSQYQPQHF
clone_size: -; d_call: TRBD1; j_call: TRBJ1-2; v_call: TRBV5-1; cdr3_nt: TGCGCCAGCAACAGGGGGGGACAGACTAACTATGGCTACACCTTC; cdr3_aa: CASNRGGQTNYGYTF
clone_size: -; d_call: TRBD2; j_call: TRBJ2-7; v_call: TRBV6-5; cdr3_nt: TGTGCCAGCAGAACAGGCCTAGCGGGTCACGAGCAGTACTTC; cdr3_aa: CASRTGLAGHEQYF
clone_size: -; d_call: -; j_call: TRBJ2-1; v_call: TRBV10-1; cdr3_nt: TGCGCCAGCAGTGAGTCCCCATGGGGCGACGACGAACGGGGTGAGCAGTTCTTC; cdr3_aa: CASSESPWGDDERGEQFF
clone_size: -; d_call: TRBD1; j_call: TRBJ2-1; v_call: TRBV7-8; cdr3_nt: TGTGCCAGCAGCACCTACAGGGGAAGATCAAACAATGAGCAGTTCTTC; cdr3_aa: CASSTYRGRSNNEQFF
clone_size: -; d_call: -; j_call: TRBJ2-1; v_call: TRBV4-2; cdr3_nt: TGTGCCAGCACCCCACAAGGGGGGAATGAGCAGTTCTTC; cdr3_aa: CASTPQGGNEQFF
clone_size: -; d_call: -; j_call: TRBJ1-4; v_call: TRBV25-1; cdr3_nt: TGTGCCAGCAGTGAAGTGGGAGGAGCTTCTGAAAAACTGTTTTTT; cdr3_aa: CASSEVGGASEKLFF
clone_size: -; d_call: TRBD1; j_call: TRBJ1-5; v_call: TRBV5-1; cdr3_nt: TGCGCCAGCAGCTACGGGACAGGGGGCTTTGGTCAGCCCCAGCATTTT; cdr3_aa: CASSYGTGGFGQPQHF
clone_size: few; d_call: -; j_call: TRBJ1-3; v_call: TRBV30; cdr3_nt: TGTGCCTGGGCCCCGGGCTCCCTGGACACCATATATTTT; cdr3_aa: CAWAPGSLDTIYF
clone_size: -; d_call: -; j_call: TRBJ2-7; v_call: TRBV5-1; cdr3_nt: TGCGCCAGCAGCTTGGTCTGGGGAGGTAGGTCCTACGAGCAGTACTTC; cdr3_aa: CASSLVWGGRSYEQYF
clone_size: -; d_call: TRBD2; j_call: TRBJ2-3; v_call: TRBV4-1; cdr3_nt: TGCGCCAGCAGCCCGAAGCTAGCGGGGTGGGGTAAAGGCACAGATACGCAGTATTTT; cdr3_aa: CASSPKLAGWGKGTDTQYF
clone_size: -; d_call: -; j_call: TRBJ2-1; v_call: TRBV30; cdr3_nt: TGTGCCTGGAGTACAGGGAATGAGCAGTTCTTC; cdr3_aa: CAWSTGNEQFF
clone_size: -; d_call: TRBD2; j_call: TRBJ2-1; v_call: TRBV29-1; cdr3_nt: TGCAGCGTTGAAGATATACGGACTAGCGGGACGAGCTCCTACAATGAGCAGTTCTTC; cdr3_aa: CSVEDIRTSGTSSYNEQFF
clone_size: -; d_call: TRBD2; j_call: TRBJ2-3; v_call: TRBV7-9; cdr3_nt: TGTGCCAGCAGCTCTTTAGATAGCGGGGTGGAAGATACGCAGTATTTT; cdr3_aa: CASSSLDSGVEDTQYF
clone_size: few; d_call: -; j_call: TRBJ2-7; v_call: TRBV5-6; cdr3_nt: TGTGCCAGCAGCTTAACTTCTAGCTCCTACGAGCAGTACTTC; cdr3_aa: CASSLTSSSYEQYF
clone_size: few; d_call: -; j_call: TRBJ1-6; v_call: TRBV5-8; cdr3_nt: TGTGCCAGCAGCTTTGGAGTCAGGAATTCACCCCTCCACTTT; cdr3_aa: CASSFGVRNSPLHF
clone_size: -; d_call: -; j_call: TRBJ1-4; v_call: TRBV2; cdr3_nt: TGTGCCAGCACCGGACAGTCAACTAATGAAAAACTGTTTTTT; cdr3_aa: CASTGQSTNEKLFF
clone_size: -; d_call: TRBD2; j_call: TRBJ2-7; v_call: TRBV28; cdr3_nt: TGTGCCAGCAGCTCAATCGGGGGGGGACCCTACGAGCAGTACTTC; cdr3_aa: CASSSIGGGPYEQYF
clone_size: once; d_call: TRBD1; j_call: TRBJ2-4; v_call: TRBV5-1; cdr3_nt: TGCGCCAGCAGCTTCCTCCCACTTCTACAGGGGGCGAATACAGCCAAAAACATTCAGTACTTC; cdr3_aa: CASSFLPLLQGANTAKNIQYF
clone_size: -; d_call: -; j_call: TRBJ2-5; v_call: TRBV9; cdr3_nt: TGTGCCAGCAGCGGGAAGTACCAAGAGACCCAGTACTTC; cdr3_aa: CASSGKYQETQYF
clone_size: -; d_call: -; j_call: TRBJ2-7; v_call: TRBV7-9; cdr3_nt: TGTGCCAGCAGCTTGGGGGGATTCTCCTACGAGCAGTACTTC; cdr3_aa: CASSLGGFSYEQYF
clone_size: -; d_call: TRBD1; j_call: TRBJ1-5; v_call: TRBV28; cdr3_nt: TGTGCCGGTCAAACAGGGGGCGATCAGCCCCAGCATTTT; cdr3_aa: CAGQTGGDQPQHF
clone_size: -; d_call: TRBD1; j_call: TRBJ1-4; v_call: TRBV2; cdr3_nt: TGTGCCAGCAGCGACAGGGGGCTCAGAGAAAAACTGTTTTTT; cdr3_aa: CASSDRGLREKLFF
clone_size: few; d_call: -; j_call: TRBJ1-2; v_call: TRBV28; cdr3_nt: TGTGCCAGCAGTGGACCCACACACTATGGCTACACCTTC; cdr3_aa: CASSGPTHYGYTF
clone_size: -; d_call: TRBD1; j_call: TRBJ1-4; v_call: TRBV30; cdr3_nt: TGTGCCTGGAGTCAGTCGGACAGGGGAAAACTGTTTTTT; cdr3_aa: CAWSQSDRGKLFF
clone_size: -; d_call: -; j_call: TRBJ1-5; v_call: TRBV4-1; cdr3_nt: TGCGCCAGCAGCCAAGGGAGGGGTGGCGTAGGACAGCCCCAGCATTTT; cdr3_aa: CASSQGRGGVGQPQHF
clone_size: -; d_call: -; j_call: TRBJ1-3; v_call: TRBV7-9; cdr3_nt: TGTGCCAGCGACCCGGATGTAAACACCATATATTTT; cdr3_aa: CASDPDVNTIYF
clone_size: -; d_call: -; j_call: TRBJ1-3; v_call: TRBV6-6; cdr3_nt: TGTGCCAGCAGTTACTCTACAGGGACTGGAAACACCATATATTTT; cdr3_aa: CASSYSTGTGNTIYF
clone_size: -; d_call: -; j_call: TRBJ1-5; v_call: TRBV30; cdr3_nt: TGTGCCTGGAGTATCCCCCCTGCGGGAGGCAATCAGCCCCAGCATTTT; cdr3_aa: CAWSIPPAGGNQPQHF
clone_size: once; d_call: -; j_call: TRBJ1-1; v_call: TRBV6-5; cdr3_nt: TGTGCCAGCAGTCCAGGGGCAGGGGCTGACACTGAAGCTTTCTTT; cdr3_aa: CASSPGAGADTEAFF
clone_size: -; d_call: -; j_call: TRBJ1-1; v_call: TRBV2; cdr3_nt: TGTGCCAGCATCTACGGTCGGGAGAACACTGAAGCTTTCTTT; cdr3_aa: CASIYGRENTEAFF
clone_size: -; d_call: -; j_call: TRBJ1-4; v_call: TRBV7-2; cdr3_nt: TGTGCCAGCAGCCCATACATCCCAACTAATGAAAAACTGTTTTTT; cdr3_aa: CASSPYIPTNEKLFF
clone_size: -; d_call: TRBD1; j_call: TRBJ2-3; v_call: TRBV19; cdr3_nt: TGTGCCAGTAGTATCTCTGGGACAGGGATTAGTTGGGGGTTAGATACGCAGTATTTT; cdr3_aa: CASSISGTGISWGLDTQYF
clone_size: -; d_call: -; j_call: TRBJ2-2; v_call: TRBV5-4; cdr3_nt: TGTGCCAGCAGCTTACCCCCTGCCGGGGAGCTGTTTTTT; cdr3_aa: CASSLPPAGELFF
clone_size: -; d_call: TRBD1; j_call: TRBJ1-4; v_call: TRBV9; cdr3_nt: TGTGCCAGCAGACTCGGACAGGGCACTAATGAAAAACTGTTTTTT; cdr3_aa: CASRLGQGTNEKLFF
clone_size: -; d_call: -; j_call: TRBJ1-1; v_call: TRBV20-1; cdr3_nt: TGCAGTAACACTGAAGCTTTCTTT; cdr3_aa: CSNTEAFF
clone_size: -; d_call: TRBD1; j_call: TRBJ1-1; v_call: TRBV29-1; cdr3_nt: TGCAGCACCCAGGGGGCAAGAGCTTTCTTT; cdr3_aa: CSTQGARAFF
clone_size: -; d_call: -; j_call: TRBJ2-2; v_call: TRBV2; cdr3_nt: TGTGCCAGCAGTGAAATTGGGTCCACCGGGGAGCTGTTTTTT; cdr3_aa: CASSEIGSTGELFF
clone_size: few; d_call: TRBD1; j_call: TRBJ1-2; v_call: TRBV13; cdr3_nt: TGTGCCAGCAGCTTAGGGACAGGGGGCTACGGCTACACCTTC; cdr3_aa: CASSLGTGGYGYTF
clone_size: -; d_call: TRBD2; j_call: TRBJ2-2; v_call: TRBV5-1; cdr3_nt: TGCGCCAGCAGACTAGCGGAGAACACCGGGGAGCTGTTTTTT; cdr3_aa: CASRLAENTGELFF
clone_size: -; d_call: TRBD1; j_call: TRBJ1-1; v_call: TRBV12-5; cdr3_nt: TGTGCTAGTGGTTTGGACCTTAGGGGGCGTGAAGCTTTCTTT; cdr3_aa: CASGLDLRGREAFF
clone_size: -; d_call: -; j_call: TRBJ2-7; v_call: TRBV11-2; cdr3_nt: TGTGCCAGCAGCTTAGCCTTCGGGGGATACGAGCAGTACTTC; cdr3_aa: CASSLAFGGYEQYF
clone_size: -; d_call: TRBD1; j_call: TRBJ1-2; v_call: TRBV5-8; cdr3_nt: TGTGCCAGCAGCTTGGGAGGGGGCCATAACTATGGCTACACCTTC; cdr3_aa: CASSLGGGHNYGYTF
clone_size: -; d_call: -; j_call: TRBJ2-5; v_call: TRBV28; cdr3_nt: TGTGCCAGCAGTTTAATCGGAATTACAAAAGAGACCCAGTACTTC; cdr3_aa: CASSLIGITKETQYF
clone_size: once; d_call: -; j_call: TRBJ1-2; v_call: TRBV4-2; cdr3_nt: TGTGCCAGCAGCCCCCCGGGTACTAACTATGGCTACACCTTC; cdr3_aa: CASSPPGTNYGYTF
clone_size: -; d_call: TRBD2; j_call: TRBJ2-7; v_call: TRBV2; cdr3_nt: TGTGCCAGCACGGCACTCAATAGCGGGAGGGACGCCTACGAGCAGTACTTC; cdr3_aa: CASTALNSGRDAYEQYF
clone_size: -; d_call: -; j_call: TRBJ2-1; v_call: TRBV13; cdr3_nt: TGTGCCAGCAGCTTGGTCAGGAAGGGAAATGAGCAGTTCTTC; cdr3_aa: CASSLVRKGNEQFF
clone_size: few; d_call: -; j_call: TRBJ1-6; v_call: TRBV7-3; cdr3_nt: TGTGCCAGCAGCTCGATCGCAGGGGAAAGTTCACCCCTCCACTTT; cdr3_aa: CASSSIAGESSPLHF
clone_size: -; d_call: -; j_call: TRBJ2-1; v_call: TRBV11-2; cdr3_nt: TGTGCCAGCACCCCCGTACGGGCGGTCCCTTCCTACAATGAGCAGTTCTTC; cdr3_aa: CASTPVRAVPSYNEQFF
clone_size: -; d_call: TRBD2; j_call: TRBJ2-3; v_call: TRBV7-6; cdr3_nt: TGTGCCAGCAGCCCCGCGGGGGGGCCAGATACGCAGTATTTT; cdr3_aa: CASSPAGGPDTQYF
clone_size: -; d_call: -; j_call: TRBJ1-2; v_call: TRBV2; cdr3_nt: TGTGCCAGCACTCCACAACGAGGGGAACGTGGCTACACCTTC; cdr3_aa: CASTPQRGERGYTF
clone_size: few; d_call: -; j_call: TRBJ1-6; v_call: TRBV4-1; cdr3_nt: TGCGCCAGCAGCCAAATTGGGGCAGGGAATAATTCACCCCTCCACTTT; cdr3_aa: CASSQIGAGNNSPLHF
clone_size: once; d_call: -; j_call: TRBJ2-1; v_call: TRBV10-2; cdr3_nt: TGCGCCAGCAGTGAGATTGGACTCCCCAATGAGCAGTTCTTC; cdr3_aa: CASSEIGLPNEQFF
clone_size: -; d_call: -; j_call: TRBJ2-1; v_call: TRBV7-9; cdr3_nt: TGTGCCAGCAGCTTAGCGACTCAATACAATGAGCAGTTCTTC; cdr3_aa: CASSLATQYNEQFF
clone_size: -; d_call: TRBD1; j_call: TRBJ1-2; v_call: TRBV7-9; cdr3_nt: TGTGCCAGCAGCCCAGACAGGGCCGGGGTGAACTATGGCTACACCTTC; cdr3_aa: CASSPDRAGVNYGYTF
clone_size: few; d_call: -; j_call: TRBJ1-1; v_call: TRBV21-1; cdr3_nt: TGTGCCAGCAGGAGATGGCTAGACACAATTCGCACTGAAGCTTTCTTT; cdr3_aa: CASRRWLDTIRTEAFF